This T cell receptor beta chain was obtained from a study of cytomegalovirus exposure and HLA in healthy donors. The overall study: Sequencing of 150 million to 200 million T cells in an earlier analysis found under 120 million unique TCR beta sequences. Notes on the study in general: According to a later analysis, donors in an Asian-associated ancestry cluster reportedly had fewer N-insertions than the roughly 720-donor mean.

Germline V gene data show CDR1 as SGHNT and CDR2 as YYREEE (reference sequence). The V gene lost 0 bases and the J gene lost 3 bases, with 7 bases spanning the gap. The CDR3 is made up of 14 amino acids. As concerns this clone: Its antigen is unidentified.

Researchers ran the PCR with 60 Vbeta and 13 Jbeta primers. The method was immunoSEQ multiplex PCR; TCRdb's version includes in-frame clones alone and lacks a portion of them. The table lists 90,000 to 120,000 clones, about 74% of them singletons. The sample was PBMCs. The TCR comes from a middle-aged woman in good health and CMV-seropositive. The genes are TRBV5-4 and TRBJ2-4; D perhaps matches TRBD1 (6 bases). The CDR3 DNA sequence: TGTGCCAGCAGCTTGGACAGGGTCAAAAACATTCAGTACTTC. It yields the protein CASSLDRVKNIQYF.